Below, 22 T cell receptor beta chains from the same sample are listed, as sequenced in a study of a mutant IDH1 vaccine in newly diagnosed glioma. Sequencing used immunoSEQ multiplex PCR; TCRdb keeps in-frame clones, though not all of them. This sample carries about 30,000 clones, 88% of them seen once, and the ten largest clones take approximately 2.4%. Indicated time point: week 23, last vaccination. The content of each vaccine dose was 300 ug of mutant IDH1 20-mer peptide, and topical imiquimod accompanied it. Their antigens remain unidentified. The source material was PBMCs, sampled from a glioma patient whose treatment included an IDH1 peptide vaccine. Receptors originate from a man aged 40-49 years with glioma.

The gene calls are TRBV30 and TRBJ1-3; D gene ambiguous. CDR3 size: 11 residues. V was shortened by 5 bases and J by 4 bases, with 6 bases between the two germline ends. Germline CDR1 GTSNPN, CDR2 SVGIG (reference sequence). CDR3 amino acids: CAWLEGNTIYF. The CDR3 coding sequence is TGTGCCTGGCTCGAGGGAAACACCATATATTTT.

This sequence joins TRBV5-1 and TRBJ2-1; 7 positions match TRBD2. V lost 0 bases and J lost 0; bases outside the gene matches: 0. The CDR3 is 15 residues long. The V gene's germline CDR1 is SGHRS and CDR2 YFSETQ. The CDR3 sequence: CASSLERGSYNEQFF. DNA for the CDR3: TGCGCCAGCAGCTTGGAGCGGGGCTCCTACAATGAGCAGTTCTTC.

The V and J genes are TRBV18 and TRBJ1-1, with a possible D match to TRBD1 (5 bases). The CDR3 has 15 residues. Germline-derived CDR1 and CDR2 are KGHSH and LQKENI. V lost 6 bases, J lost 0 bases, and 14 bases lay in between. This CDR3 is CASSPGSGMNTEAFF. The CDR3 DNA is TGTGCCAGCTCTCCAGGGTCGGGCATGAACACTGAAGCTTTCTTT.

CDR3 in amino acids: CASRDDRANIQYF. In DNA form, the CDR3 reads TGTGCCAGCAGGGACGACAGGGCGAACATTCAGTACTTC. The chain combines TRBV6-5 with TRBJ2-4, with 7 bases aligning to TRBD1. The CDR3 consists of 13 residues. Germline CDR1 is MNHEY and CDR2 is SVGAGI. The J segment lost 7 bases and the V segment lost 6 bases, leaving 6 bases of the junction unmatched.

This sequence joins TRBV11-2 and TRBJ1-5; D is unclear. The germline V gene has CDR1 SGHAT and CDR2 FQNNGV. Trimming removed 1 base from V and 0 bases from J, with 1 base in between. The CDR3 length is 13 residues. The DNA for the CDR3 is TGTGCCAGCAGCTTAGGTAGCAATCAGCCCCAGCATTTT. It translates to CASSLGSNQPQHF.

The chain carries TRBV19 and TRBJ1-1; TRBD1 matches 7 bases. In germline, CDR1 is LNHDA, CDR2 SQIVND (reference sequence). CDR3 length equals 14 residues. V was pared by 6 bases and J by 5 bases, with 9 bases of the junction left unmatched. CDR3 nucleotides: TGTGCCAGTAGCCGTCAGACAGGGCGGACTGAAGCTTTCTTT. Translation gives CASSRQTGRTEAFF.

The chain recombines TRBV7-9 with TRBJ2-2, with D possibly matching TRBD2 (6 bases). V was clipped by 0 bases and J by 4 bases, with 18 bases between them. Germline CDR1 reads SEHNR; CDR2 reads FQNEAQ (reference sequence). The CDR3 length is 18 residues. CDR3 nucleotide sequence: TGTGCCAGCAGCTTAGCATTTGAGGGAGGCACCCCCACCGGGGAGCTGTTTTTT. Protein product: CASSLAFEGGTPTGELFF.

The chain employs TRBV6-4 and TRBJ2-5, with D perhaps TRBD2 (6 bases). Trimming pared 4 bases from V and 0 bases from J, leaving 21 bases between. The CDR3 is 18 residues long. CDR1 and CDR2 from the germline V gene are MRHNA and SNTAGT. CDR3 amino acids: CASSAPSTRLLYQETQYF. In DNA form, the CDR3 reads TGTGCCAGCAGTGCCCCATCGACTAGATTGTTGTACCAAGAGACCCAGTACTTC.

V gene TRBV6-4 combines with J gene TRBJ2-3; D unclear. CDR1 is MRHNA and CDR2 is SNTAGT in the germline V gene. This CDR3 region has 14 residues. Between the trimmed V and J ends, which lost 3 bases and 2 bases, there was a span of 9 bases. DNA of the CDR3: TGTGCCAGCAGTGATGGGCTATCCACAGATACGCAGTATTTT. It encodes CASSDGLSTDTQYF.

This chain uses TRBV10-2 with TRBJ1-1; 9 bases are shared with TRBD1. Germline values: CDR1 WSHSY, CDR2 SAAADI. This CDR3 comprises 15 residues. With V trimmed by 0 bases and J by 5 bases, 4 bases remained unmatched. The CDR3 spells CASSESRTGETEAFF. The CDR3 DNA reads as TGCGCCAGCAGTGAGTCCCGGACAGGGGAGACTGAAGCTTTCTTT.

This clone showed up just a few times. The chain carries TRBV2 and TRBJ1-6, with D possibly TRBD1 on 6 matching bases. CDR3 length: 15 amino acids. V lost 6 bases and J lost 5, with 14 bases in between. Germline V gives CDR1 SNHLY, CDR2 FYNNEI. DNA for the CDR3: TGTGCCAGCAGCCTGGGGAGGGGGGATAATTCACCCCTCCACTTT. Amino acid sequence: CASSLGRGDNSPLHF.

The chain links TRBV28 to TRBJ2-5; 7 bases agree with TRBD2. The germline V gene encodes CDR1 MDHEN and CDR2 SYDVKM. V lost 6 bases, J lost 4 bases, and 14 bases stayed unmatched. The CDR3 is 16 amino acids. The CDR3 region is CASSYGASGGRETQYF. CDR3 nucleotides: TGTGCCAGCAGCTATGGGGCTAGCGGTGGGCGAGAGACCCAGTACTTC.

V usage is TRBV18 and J usage is TRBJ1-1; 9 nucleotides align to TRBD1. V lost 6 bases and J lost 6; bases outside the gene matches: 14. The CDR3 totals 16 residues. The V gene's germline CDR1 is KGHSH and CDR2 LQKENI. CDR3 bases: TGTGCCAGCTCGTCGACCCGGGGACAGGGATCTGCTGAAGCTTTCTTT. Protein sequence: CASSSTRGQGSAEAFF.

The rearrangement uses TRBV6-5 and TRBJ2-3, with 7 bases identical to TRBD1. Unmatched junction bases numbered 2, after V lost 5 bases and J lost 6 bases. The CDR3 sequence is 12 residues long. Per the germline V gene, CDR1 is MNHEY and CDR2 is SVGAGI. The CDR3 region has the DNA TGTGCCAGCAGTGACAGGGAGGATACGCAGTATTTT. This sequence encodes CASSDREDTQYF.

The gene calls are TRBV6-1 and TRBJ2-5; D ambiguous. CDR1 and CDR2 from the germline V gene are MNHNS and SASEGT. V dropped 4 bases and J dropped 2 bases, with 8 bases sitting between them. The CDR3 covers 13 residues. The CDR3 is CASSVARQETQYF. The CDR3 coding sequence is TGTGCCAGCAGTGTGGCACGGCAAGAGACCCAGTACTTC.

The V and J genes are TRBV5-1 and TRBJ2-3; a possible D gene is TRBD1 (6 bases). This CDR3 is 16 amino acids long. V lost 0 bases and J 6 bases, leaving 17 bases between the germline ends. In germline, CDR1 is SGHRS, CDR2 YFSETQ. CDR3 in DNA: TGCGCCAGCAGCTTGGAAGGATTAAGGGGGAGTGATACGCAGTATTTT. As protein: CASSLEGLRGSDTQYF.

This clone was seen once. This sequence joins TRBV18 and TRBJ2-7; 8 bases agree with TRBD1. This CDR3 has 13 residues. The V gene's germline CDR1 is KGHSH and CDR2 LQKENI. V dropped 5 bases and J dropped 2; count of bases not matched to a gene: 2. CDR3 coding DNA: TGTGCCAGCTCAGCGGACAGGGCCTACGAGCAGTACTTC. Residues: CASSADRAYEQYF.

The chain couples TRBV9 to TRBJ1-1, with a possible D match to TRBD1 (6 bases). CDR1 is SGDLS, CDR2 YYNGEE, per germline. The V end was cut by 0 bases, the J end by 0 bases, with 9 bases between. The CDR3 has 15 amino acids. CDR3 in DNA: TGTGCCAGCAGCGTAGGGACAGCCATGAACACTGAAGCTTTCTTT. This translates into CASSVGTAMNTEAFF. The entire variable domain, with the rest obtained from reference TRBV9 and TRBJ1-1, is as follows: DSGVTQTPKHLITATGQRVTLRCSPRSGDLSVYWYQQSLDQGLQFLIQYYNGEERAKGNILERFSAQQFPDLHSELNLSSLELGDSALYFCASSVGTAMNTEAFFGQGTRLTVV.

The V gene is TRBV19, the J gene TRBJ1-1; the D is unclear. Per the germline V gene, CDR1 is LNHDA and CDR2 is SQIVND (reference sequence). CDR3 size: 14 residues. V was cut by 10 bases and J by 1 base, with 16 bases left in between. CDR3 bases: TGTGCCACCAAGCCTGTTGCGGGGAACACTGAAGCTTTCTTT. Translating it yields CATKPVAGNTEAFF.

The V and J genes are TRBV14 and TRBJ2-5; 13 nucleotides match TRBD2. The CDR3 sequence is 17 residues long. CDR1 SGHDN and CDR2 FVKESK come from the germline V gene. V dropped 3 bases and J dropped 5; count of bases not matched to a gene: 9. CDR3 sequence: CASSQLGLAGLWETQYF. CDR3 nucleotides: TGTGCCAGCAGCCAGCTGGGACTAGCGGGATTGTGGGAGACCCAGTACTTC.

DNA for the CDR3: TGTGCCAGTAGCCGGGACAGGGAAAATCAGCCCCAGCATTTT. This sequence encodes CASSRDRENQPQHF. V usage is TRBV19 and J usage is TRBJ1-5; 9 bases map to TRBD1. Germline V lookup: CDR1 LNHDA, CDR2 SQIVND (reference sequence). V was pared by 6 bases and J by 4 bases, with 4 bases of the junction left unmatched. The CDR3 sequence is 14 residues long. Full variable domain (missing parts from reference TRBV19 and TRBJ1-5): DGGITQSPKYLFRKEGQNVTLSCEQNLNHDAMYWYRQDPGQGLRLIYYSQIVNDFQKGDIAEGYSVSREKKESFPLTVTSAQKNPTAFYLCASSRDRENQPQHFGDGTRLSIL.

The chain uses TRBV5-1 and TRBJ1-2, with D possibly matching TRBD1 (5 bases). CDR3 size: 13 residues. CDR1 SGHRS and CDR2 YFSETQ come from the germline V gene. With 1 base removed from V and 4 bases from J, the gap between germline ends came to 8 bases. DNA of the CDR3: TGCGCCAGCAGCTTGCAGGGAACCTATGGCTACACCTTC. Residues: CASSLQGTYGYTF.